This T cell receptor beta chain was identified during a study of molecular identifiers for immune sequencing clone quantification (dated by TCRdb to the late 2010s). Background on the whole study: For a replicate experiment, the RNA from either about 20,000 or 100,000 naive CD8 T cells was divided into five aliquots, and four of those aliquots went on to sequencing. This methods study benchmarked molecular-identifier clustering-based TCR repertoire sequencing (MIDCIRS) and TCR RNA copy counting, using CD8 T cells to do so. The study at large found these results: Without barcode sub-clustering, chimeric consensus sequences inflated TCR diversity; chimeras reached as high as 47%. The sizes of highly expanded clones could end up underestimated when identical TCR molecules share a barcode. The naive libraries included spiked-in Jurkat TCR RNA (roughly 11 copies' worth), and this RNA is not part of the donor repertoire. In CMV-specific effector cells, clones with more than 20 RNA copies accounted for over 97% of molecules, whereas in naive cells such clones accounted for under 1%. A single cell's worth of spiked-in Jurkat TCR RNA was reported detectable even among 900,000 to 1,000,000 naive CD8 T cells. Modeling estimated around 3.2 recovered TCR RNA copies per cell, compared with roughly 10 by digital PCR, which implies about 30% capture efficiency.

The method was PCR. The sequencer was a NextSeq 500. Bulk TCR libraries were prepared as previously described, using TCR primers listed in Table S5. The Qiagen AllPrep DNA/RNA kit was used to purify total RNA. Before any analysis, reads coming from multiple sequencing runs of the same library were combined into one pool. In the original analysis: Only reads with exact TCR constant sequence were kept, trimmed to 150 nt, and grouped by their 12-nt molecular barcodes. Reads inside each barcode group were sub-clustered using a 15% Levenshtein threshold, and a quality-weighted consensus sequence was constructed for each RNA molecule. Non-functional sequences were discarded, and so were lower-count sequences lying one edit away from another sequence. On the basis of fitting two negative binomial distributions, barcode sub-clusters with fewer than 20% of the maximum read count were discarded. TCRdb's own reprocessing of the public reads used fastp at Q25 and MiXCR and kept productive beta chains. For every CDR3 protein sequence, its rows merge into one entry that carries the most common genes and DNA. The V and J calls and clone size come from TCRdb's table, not from the authors' own analysis. The table for this sample lists hundreds of thousands of distinct CDR3 sequences; 25% of them were counted only once. The biggest ten clones account for 0.78% of the sample.

Concerning this clonotype itself: Which antigen it targets is not known. Base qualities are missing; no much larger clone stands one base away.

The CDR3 spans 12 residues, from the cysteine through the phenylalanine. Only the CDR3 DNA stays, 36 bases, in frame from base 1. According to the germline V gene, CDR1 reads SGDLS and CDR2 reads YYNGEE. V sheds 3 bases and J sheds 6 bases, leaving 10 bases between their ends. Libraries of naive CD8 T cells were generated from roughly 21,000 to 960,000 sorted cells, with 10%, 30% or 50% of the purified RNA used. On a BD FACSAria II, naive CD8 T cells were FACS-sorted as CD8+CD4-CCR7+CD45RA+ and collected into RLT Plus buffer. Detection sensitivity was tested by spiking Jurkat RNA equal to roughly 9 TCR copies' worth into samples containing about 19,000-1,000,000 naive CD8 T cells. CD8 T cells were enriched with RosetteSep CD8+ T Cell Enrichment Cocktail and Ficoll-Paque, followed by ACK red cell lysis.

The sample comprised naive CD8+ T cells from blood, with Jurkat cell RNA spiked in. This specimen's cell subset or site label, interpreted: FACS-sorted CD8+CD4-CCR7+CD45RA+ naive T cells. The chain was built from TRBV9 and TRBJ2-7; the D gene cannot be resolved reliably. The TCR was taken from a human donor in good health. Some libraries in this study had Jurkat cell RNA spiked in. The CDR3 region reads CASSATQSEQYF. The DNA sequence is as follows: TGTGCCAGCAGCGCGACACAGAGCGAGCAGTACTTC.